This T cell receptor (beta chain) was identified during a study of human T cells and chemical hapten exposure. Time point denoted: patch test 3, about 24 weeks after DPC sensitization. Specified treatment: therapeutic diphenylcyclopropenone sensitization with weekly scalp DPC. In every case, blood was obtained before the patch test was applied. In its sample, this clonotype was seen a few times. Its antigen is currently unknown. This CDR3 region has 14 residues. V was cut by 0 bases and J by 0 bases, with 4 bases left in between. CDR1 is SGHTA, CDR2 FQGNSA, per germline. TCRdb re-analysed the RACE reads in MiXCR, keeping a single row per CDR3 protein. Altogether around 85,000 distinct CDR3 sequences are present, under 15% being singletons, with the ten largest covering roughly 5.9%. Whole-study findings and limits: Donors were affected by alopecia, so their immune reaction might vary from that of healthy individuals. The number of TCRs above 1 in 1000 frequency did not change after DPC sensitization.

The sequences come from whole blood, collected in connection with sensitization to the hapten diphenylcyclopropenone (DPC). The V call is TRBV7-2, the J call TRBJ2-3; D is unresolved. The sequence came from a woman aged 45-60 years with alopecia areata. Some clones in this sample may be carry-over from other donors' samples. CDR3 region: CASSLAASTDTQYF. For the CDR3, the DNA is TGTGCCAGCAGCTTAGCGGCGAGCACAGATACGCAGTATTTT.